This T cell receptor (beta chain) originates from a study of T cell responses to AZD1222 COVID-19 vaccine. The method was immunoSEQ multiplex PCR; TCRdb's version includes in-frame clones alone and lacks a portion of them. The sample holds around 170,000 clones, just over 85% seen once. A few counts support this clone. Its matching antigen is unknown. V lost 3 bases and J 7 bases, leaving 3 bases between the germline ends. This CDR3 is 10 amino acids long. Germline assignment: CDR1 LNHDA and CDR2 SQIVND (reference sequence). Study results and caveats: Sampling captured repertoires only after the peak T cell response. At 160-218 and 743-854, vaccine-associated CD4 TCRs were dominant, and they spanned spike. Only six or seven AZD1222 recipients were seropositive at baseline.

The sequencing used peripheral blood, collected 28 days after the second AZD1222 dose. The clonotype was recovered from an adult who received the AZD1222 COVID-19 vaccine. The chain combines TRBV19 with TRBJ1-1; no clear D. The CDR3 nucleotides read TGTGCCAGTAGTATGTTTGAAGCTTTCTTT. It is translated as CASSMFEAFF.